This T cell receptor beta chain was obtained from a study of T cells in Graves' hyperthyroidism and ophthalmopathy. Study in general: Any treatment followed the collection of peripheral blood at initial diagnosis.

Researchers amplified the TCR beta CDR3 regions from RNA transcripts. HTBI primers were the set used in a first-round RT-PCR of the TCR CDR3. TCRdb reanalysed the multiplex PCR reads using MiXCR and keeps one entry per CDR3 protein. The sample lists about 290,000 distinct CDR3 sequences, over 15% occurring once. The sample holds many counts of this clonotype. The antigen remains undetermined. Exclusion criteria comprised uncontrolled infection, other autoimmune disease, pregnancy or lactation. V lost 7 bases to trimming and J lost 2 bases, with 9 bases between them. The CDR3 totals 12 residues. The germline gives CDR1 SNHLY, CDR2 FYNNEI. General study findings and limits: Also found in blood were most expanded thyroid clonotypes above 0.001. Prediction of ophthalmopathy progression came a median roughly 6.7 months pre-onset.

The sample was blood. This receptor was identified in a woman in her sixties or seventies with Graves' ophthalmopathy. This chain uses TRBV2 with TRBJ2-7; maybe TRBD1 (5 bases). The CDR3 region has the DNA TGTGCCAGCAACGTGGACACCTACGAGCAGTACTTC. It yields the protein CASNVDTYEQYF.